This T cell receptor (beta chain) was observed in a study of cytomegalovirus exposure and HLA in healthy donors. Looking at the study overall: Clustering assigned roughly 81% of the approximately 400 genotyped donors to the Caucasian-associated ancestry cluster.

CDR1 DFQATT and CDR2 SNEGSKA come from the germline V gene (reference sequence). V lost 3 bases and J 7 bases, leaving 6 bases between the germline ends. The CDR3 extends over 10 amino acids. In its sample, this clone was seen once. Its antigen is still unknown. Whole-study findings and limits: As immune exposure information, only CMV serostatus was available. According to the study, 160 or so TCR beta chains were cytomegalovirus-associated.

Primers: 60 Vbeta forward and 13 Jbeta reverse. This table comes from immunoSEQ multiplex PCR, and its TCRdb copy is limited to in-frame clones, with some not included. The sample contains 200,000 to 300,000 clones, roughly 87% of which appear only once. The origin of this receptor is a woman between 35 and 50 years old in good health and CMV-seropositive. The genes are TRBV20-1 and TRBJ1-1; D call uncertain. The specimen sequenced was PBMCs. The CDR3 loop reads CSARTSEAFF. The CDR3 DNA is TGCAGTGCTAGGACAAGTGAAGCTTTCTTT.